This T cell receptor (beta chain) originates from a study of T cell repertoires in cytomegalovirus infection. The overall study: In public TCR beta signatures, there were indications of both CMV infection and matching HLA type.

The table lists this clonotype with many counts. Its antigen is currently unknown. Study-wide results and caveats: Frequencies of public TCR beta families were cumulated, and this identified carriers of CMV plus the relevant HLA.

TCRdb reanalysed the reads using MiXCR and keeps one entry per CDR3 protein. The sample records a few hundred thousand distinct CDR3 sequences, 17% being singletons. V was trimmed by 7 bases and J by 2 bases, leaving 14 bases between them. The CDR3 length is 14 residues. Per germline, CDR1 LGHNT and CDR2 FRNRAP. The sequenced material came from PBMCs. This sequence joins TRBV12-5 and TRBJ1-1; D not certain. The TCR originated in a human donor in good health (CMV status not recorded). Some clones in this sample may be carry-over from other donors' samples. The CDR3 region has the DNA TGTGCTAGTGCCCTCGACGGGCCCAACACTGAAGCTTTCTTT. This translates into CASALDGPNTEAFF.